Detailed here is one T cell receptor beta chain. What it recognizes is unknown. Peripheral blood genomic DNA, not sorted cells or RNA, was the template. This entry is derived from a study of T cell repertoires in aging, cancer and after chemotherapy. For the study at large: Donor ages fell into six groups from 30 or younger up to 70 or older.

Rearranged V-D-J TRB sequences were amplified with a mixed TRB-A/B primer pool. TCRdb reprocessed the multiplex PCR reads via MiXCR and lists one record per CDR3 protein. The sample holds some 9,200 distinct CDR3 sequences, around 57% seen once. Notes on the study in general: Median generation probability rose over the chemotherapy interval in each cancer cohort, suggesting rebound thymic output.

Trimming took 0 bases from V and 0 from J; bases not matched to a gene: 2. Per germline, CDR1 SGHNT and CDR2 YYREEE (reference sequence). The CDR3 loop spans 17 amino acids. The sequencing sample was made of blood. The sequence was collected from a human donor in good health. This chain connects TRBV5-4 to TRBJ2-3; 12 nucleotides align to TRBD2. The DNA for the CDR3 is TGTGCCAGCAGCTTGGGACTAGCGGGGGCTAGCACAGATACGCAGTATTTT. Translated: CASSLGLAGASTDTQYF. Together with reference TRBV5-4 and TRBJ2-3, the CDR3 gives the full variable domain: ETGVTQSPTHLIKTRGQQVTLRCSSQSGHNTVSWYQQALGQGPQFIFQYYREEENGRGNFPPRFSGLQFPNYSSELNVNALELDDSALYLCASSLGLAGASTDTQYFGPGTRLTVL.